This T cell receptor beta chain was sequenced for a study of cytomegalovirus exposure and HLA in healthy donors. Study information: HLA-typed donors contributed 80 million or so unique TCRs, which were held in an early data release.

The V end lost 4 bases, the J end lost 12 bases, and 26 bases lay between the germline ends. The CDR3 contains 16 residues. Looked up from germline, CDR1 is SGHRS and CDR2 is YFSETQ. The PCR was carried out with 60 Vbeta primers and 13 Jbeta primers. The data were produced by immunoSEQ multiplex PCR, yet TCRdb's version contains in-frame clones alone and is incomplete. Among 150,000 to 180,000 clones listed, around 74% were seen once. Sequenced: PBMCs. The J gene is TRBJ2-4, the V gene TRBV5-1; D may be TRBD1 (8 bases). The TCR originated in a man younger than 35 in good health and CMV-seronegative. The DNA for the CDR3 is TGCGCCAGCAGCGGGGGGGCAGGGGGCCGACCCCACAGTCAGTACTTC. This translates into CASSGGAGGRPHSQYF.